The sequence of this T cell receptor (beta chain) was determined in a study of blood T cell repertoires in COVID-19. In the original analysis: By means of reference gene primer amplification, nucleated cell counts were estimated. Sequenced by immunoSEQ multiplex PCR; TCRdb stores in-frame clones only, minus some. V and J calls and clone size are as listed in that table; D and trimming were resolved from the DNA. In the table there are under 300,000 clones, about 85% of which are singletons. CDR1 and CDR2 (germline): MRHNA, SNTAGT. Trimming at V came to 0 bases and at J to 6 bases, leaving 5 bases not matched to a gene. The CDR3 is 16 residues long.

The gene calls are TRBV6-4 and TRBJ2-1, with 10 bases lining up with TRBD2. The sample consisted of peripheral blood. The sequence was obtained from a human donor in a cohort sampled during active COVID-19. CDR3 sequence: CASSDSVASGSNEQFF. DNA of the CDR3: TGTGCCAGCAGTGACTCGGTGGCTAGCGGGAGCAATGAGCAGTTCTTC.